Shown below are 30 T cell receptor beta chains from a single sample sequenced in a study of T cell responses to AZD1222 COVID-19 vaccine. The table came from immunoSEQ multiplex PCR; TCRdb's copy has only in-frame clones and leaves some out. This repertoire shows roughly 93,000 clones, about 86% found once; its top ten account for around 5.9%. Sequencing used peripheral blood, obtained on day 0 of AZD1222 vaccination. The receptors were gathered from an adult in good health.

The chain carries TRBV11-2 and TRBJ2-4; D gene ambiguous. Germline assignment: CDR1 SGHAT and CDR2 FQNNGV. The CDR3 runs to 14 residues. The ends were cut back, 4 bases at V and 0 bases at J, with 7 bases in the middle. CDR3 amino acids: CASSSRLAKNIQYF. CDR3 coding DNA: TGTGCCAGCAGCTCCAGGCTAGCCAAAAACATTCAGTACTTC.

The genes are TRBV30 and TRBJ2-7; perhaps TRBD2 as D (7 bases). CDR3 size: 16 residues. Germline CDR1 reads GTSNPN; CDR2 reads SVGIG (reference sequence). V was cut by 2 bases and J by 6 bases, with 23 bases left in between. The CDR3, as DNA: TGTGCCTGGAGTCCCCTCCCACAGGGTTCGGGGGGCGAGCAGTACTTC. This encodes CAWSPLPQGSGGEQYF.

The chain combines TRBV5-1 with TRBJ2-3; perhaps TRBD2 as D (5 bases). The CDR3 runs 15 residues. V shed 6 bases and J shed 2 bases, with 16 bases lying between them. Per the germline V gene, CDR1 is SGHRS and CDR2 is YFSETQ. CDR3 DNA sequence: TGCGCCAGCACCGACCGGGGATTCAACACAGATACGCAGTATTTT. Translated, it gives CASTDRGFNTDTQYF.

The chain recombines TRBV6-4 with TRBJ1-5, with 7 bases matching TRBD1. J gave up 2 bases and V 4 bases, and 5 bases lay outside the gene matches. The CDR3 totals 15 residues. Germline loops: CDR1 MRHNA, CDR2 SNTAGT. The CDR3 is CASSALGGGNQPQHF. The CDR3 coding sequence is TGTGCCAGCAGTGCCTTAGGGGGCGGCAATCAGCCCCAGCATTTT.

The chain links TRBV6-6 to TRBJ1-5; 8 nucleotides match TRBD1. The CDR3 runs to 15 residues. Germline V CDR1 and CDR2: MNHNY, SVGAGI (reference sequence). The V gene end was trimmed by 10 bases and the J gene end by 2 bases; junction bases not matched to a gene: 10. The chain's CDR3 is CATTQGAGGNQPQHF. In DNA, the CDR3 is TGTGCCACCACTCAGGGGGCCGGTGGCAATCAGCCCCAGCATTTT.

This chain uses TRBV7-9 with TRBJ1-1; D may be TRBD1 (6 bases). The V gene's germline CDR1 is SEHNR and CDR2 FQNEAQ (reference sequence). This CDR3 is built from 13 residues. Trimming shortened V by 2 bases and J by 8 bases, and 12 bases separated the two germline ends. DNA of the CDR3: TGTGCCAGCAGCTTACCGGGACACTCCGAAGCTTTCTTT. Amino acid sequence: CASSLPGHSEAFF.

Written as DNA, the CDR3 is TGTGCCAGCAGTTACCCCTTTGGGGAGGTCGGTTCACCCCTCCACTTT. Its translation is CASSYPFGEVGSPLHF. The rearrangement uses TRBV6-6 and TRBJ1-6, with D hard to call. The V end lost 2 bases, the J end lost 9 bases, and 17 bases lay between the germline ends. The CDR3 totals 16 residues. In germline, CDR1 is MNHNY, CDR2 SVGAGI (reference sequence).

This chain links TRBV27 with TRBJ1-2; possible D gene TRBD1, 5 bases. CDR1 is MNHEY and CDR2 is SMNVEV in the germline V gene (reference sequence). The V gene lost 6 bases and the J gene lost 8 bases, with 16 bases spanning the gap. The CDR3 is 13 amino acids. CDR3 nucleotide sequence: TGTGCCAGCAGGGACGCGTTACAGGACGGCTACACCTTC. Translating gives CASRDALQDGYTF.

The genes are TRBV6-5 and TRBJ2-5; D is unclear. V was cut by 2 bases and J by 0 bases, with 4 bases left in between. This CDR3 has 13 amino acids. Looked up from germline, CDR1 is MNHEY and CDR2 is SVGAGI. For the CDR3, the DNA is TGTGCCAGCAGTTACCGGTACCAAGAGACCCAGTACTTC. Translated: CASSYRYQETQYF.

This clone showed up many times. J is TRBJ1-1 and V is TRBV11-2; no firm D call. Trimming took off 5 bases at V and 5 bases at J, with 6 bases between the two ends. Germline V lookup: CDR1 SGHAT, CDR2 FQNNGV. This CDR3 is built from 11 residues. This chain's CDR3 is CASSPQTEAFF. CDR3 coding DNA: TGTGCCAGCAGCCCTCAGACTGAAGCTTTCTTT.

The V call is TRBV5-1, the J call TRBJ1-3; TRBD1 matches at 7 bases. V lost 0 bases and J lost 0; bases outside the gene matches: 6. The V gene's germline CDR1 is SGHRS and CDR2 YFSETQ. The CDR3 loop spans 17 amino acids. CDR3 loop: CASSLAGQRSSGNTIYF. The CDR3 coding sequence is TGCGCCAGCAGCTTGGCGGGACAGCGATCCTCTGGAAACACCATATATTTT.

The V call is TRBV7-2, the J call TRBJ1-1, with D possibly matching TRBD1 (6 bases). The germline V and J ends were trimmed by 6 bases and 3 bases, with 11 bases remaining between them. This CDR3 is built from 13 residues. The germline V gene encodes CDR1 SGHTA and CDR2 FQGNSA. The CDR3 DNA reads TGTGCCAGCAGAGGCAGGGGCGACACTGAAGCTTTCTTT. Amino acids: CASRGRGDTEAFF.

The V call is TRBV6-5, the J call TRBJ1-1; a possible D gene is TRBD1 (6 bases). The CDR3 spans 13 residues. Germline V CDR1 and CDR2: MNHEY, SVGAGI. The V and J ends lost 6 bases and 3 bases respectively, with 11 bases between them. CDR3 sequence: CASRNQGYTEAFF. The DNA of the CDR3 is TGTGCCAGCAGGAATCAGGGGTACACTGAAGCTTTCTTT.

CDR3 residues: CASSLMGVMNTEAFF. DNA of the CDR3: TGCGCCAGCAGCTTGATGGGGGTAATGAACACTGAAGCTTTCTTT. This sequence joins TRBV5-1 and TRBJ1-1; weak D call: TRBD1 (5 bases). The length of the CDR3 is 15 residues. The V end lost 1 base, the J end lost 0 bases, and 10 bases lay between the germline ends. Germline V gene sequence: CDR1 SGHRS, CDR2 YFSETQ. The variable domain in full, with the rest retrieved from reference TRBV5-1 and TRBJ1-1, is KAGVTQTPRYLIKTRGQQVTLSCSPISGHRSVSWYQQTPGQGLQFLFEYFSETQRNKGNFPGRFSGRQFSNSRSEMNVSTLELGDSALYLCASSLMGVMNTEAFFGQGTRLTVV.

J is TRBJ2-5 and V is TRBV9; TRBD2 agrees at 7 bases. This CDR3 region has 15 residues. Germline V CDR1 and CDR2: SGDLS, YYNGEE. Losses at the gene ends were 0 bases for V and 2 bases for J; bases not matched to a gene: 4. CDR3 sequence reads: CASSVAQGGQETQYF. CDR3 bases: TGTGCCAGCAGCGTAGCCCAGGGAGGGCAAGAGACCCAGTACTTC.

The chain has TRBV11-1 and TRBJ2-2; a possible D gene is TRBD1 (6 bases). The CDR3 extends over 13 amino acids. Trimming stripped 4 bases from V and 11 bases from J, with 14 bases between. Germline V gene data show CDR1 as SGHAT and CDR2 as FQDESV (reference sequence). CDR3 region: CASSSGHRLELFF. CDR3 coding DNA: TGTGCCAGCAGCTCGGGACACCGACTAGAGCTGTTTTTT.

The chain uses TRBV19 and TRBJ2-2; 16 nucleotides line up with TRBD2. The V gene's germline CDR1 is LNHDA and CDR2 SQIVND (reference sequence). The V segment lost 7 bases and the J segment 0 bases; nucleotides outside the gene matches: 5. This CDR3 comprises 18 residues. CDR3 DNA: TGTGCCAGTACTCCGGGACTAGCGGGGGGGCCGAACACCGGGGAGCTGTTTTTT. The encoded protein is CASTPGLAGGPNTGELFF.

The chain employs TRBV5-1 and TRBJ1-2; TRBD1 matches 8 bases. V was clipped by 3 bases and J by 4 bases; unmatched bases: 8. The length of the CDR3 is 15 residues. The germline CDR1 and CDR2 sequences are SGHRS and YFSETQ. The CDR3 region is CASSSGQGTLYGYTF. CDR3 DNA sequence: TGCGCCAGCAGCTCCGGACAGGGCACGCTCTATGGCTACACCTTC.

In its sample, this clone was seen once. The J gene is TRBJ1-3, the V gene TRBV7-8; possible D gene TRBD1, 5 bases. The CDR3 is 15 residues long. Germline lookup yields CDR1 SGHVS and CDR2 FQNEAQ. The ends were cut back, 4 bases at V and 0 bases at J, with 10 bases in the middle. The CDR3 DNA sequence: TGTGCCAGCAGCTCCGGGACCCTCTCTGGAAACACCATATATTTT. Protein: CASSSGTLSGNTIYF.

The V call is TRBV11-2, the J call TRBJ1-3, with D possibly TRBD1 on 5 matching bases. V was trimmed by 2 bases and J by 0 bases, leaving 11 bases between them. The CDR3 has 16 amino acids. Germline-derived CDR1 and CDR2 are SGHAT and FQNNGV. CDR3 amino acids: CASSLSGRSSGNTIYF. The DNA for the CDR3 is TGTGCCAGCAGCTTATCGGGACGGAGCTCTGGAAACACCATATATTTT.

This sequence joins TRBV9 and TRBJ2-2; tentatively, D is TRBD1 (6 bases). Germline assignment: CDR1 SGDLS and CDR2 YYNGEE. V lost 3 bases and J lost 5, with 11 bases in between. The CDR3 consists of 14 residues. In nucleotides, the CDR3 is TGTGCCAGCAGCGCTCCTAGGGGGACCGGGGAGCTGTTTTTT. Its translation is CASSAPRGTGELFF. Full variable domain (missing parts from reference TRBV9 and TRBJ2-2): DSGVTQTPKHLITATGQRVTLRCSPRSGDLSVYWYQQSLDQGLQFLIQYYNGEERAKGNILERFSAQQFPDLHSELNLSSLELGDSALYFCASSAPRGTGELFFGEGSRLTVL.

The rearrangement uses TRBV6-5 and TRBJ1-2, with 11 nucleotides matching TRBD1. CDR3 length: 15 residues. J lost 3 bases, V lost 5 bases, and 5 bases had no gene match. Germline V gene data show CDR1 as MNHEY and CDR2 as SVGAGI. Here the CDR3 DNA reads TGTGCCAGCAGTCCCCGGACAGGGGGCGACTATGGCTACACCTTC. This encodes CASSPRTGGDYGYTF.

The chain joins TRBV9 to TRBJ2-2, with D possibly being TRBD1 (5 bases). The CDR3 runs to 16 residues. V lost 0 bases and J lost 4, with 13 bases in between. From germline, CDR1 is SGDLS and CDR2 YYNGEE. The chain's CDR3 is CASSVVAGRGTGELFF. In nucleotides, the CDR3 is TGTGCCAGCAGCGTAGTAGCAGGGCGTGGCACCGGGGAGCTGTTTTTT.

The J gene is TRBJ1-2, the V gene TRBV19; 7 nucleotides agree with TRBD1. From germline, CDR1 is LNHDA and CDR2 SQIVND (reference sequence). The CDR3 contains 12 residues. V lost 6 bases, J lost 7 bases, and 5 bases stayed unmatched. The CDR3 DNA reads as TGTGCCAGTAGAACCGGGACAGCTGGCTACACCTTC. Protein: CASRTGTAGYTF. Together with reference TRBV19 and TRBJ1-2, the CDR3 gives the full variable domain: DGGITQSPKYLFRKEGQNVTLSCEQNLNHDAMYWYRQDPGQGLRLIYYSQIVNDFQKGDIAEGYSVSREKKESFPLTVTSAQKNPTAFYLCASRTGTAGYTFGSGTRLTVV.

The chain joins TRBV10-3 to TRBJ2-1, with 12 bases fitting TRBD2. This CDR3 region has 17 residues. Trimming removed 4 bases from V and 4 bases from J; junction bases left unmatched: 8. Germline values: CDR1 ENHRY, CDR2 SYGVKD. The CDR3 here is CAISGSRLAGEYNEQFF. CDR3 nucleotide sequence: TGTGCCATCAGTGGCTCCCGACTAGCGGGGGAGTACAATGAGCAGTTCTTC.

This chain uses TRBV5-6 with TRBJ1-1, with unresolved D. CDR1 SGHDT and CDR2 YYEEEE come from the germline V gene. The CDR3 is made up of 14 amino acids. Trimming took 6 bases from V and 6 from J, leaving 18 bases between them. The CDR3 loop is CASNRQASHPEAFF. CDR3 bases: TGTGCCAGCAATAGGCAGGCGTCACACCCTGAAGCTTTCTTT.

This clone was detected many times. This rearrangement joins TRBV10-3 to TRBJ1-1; D not resolved. The germline V and J ends were trimmed by 3 bases and 8 bases, with 10 bases remaining between them. Germline V gene lookup returns CDR1 ENHRY and CDR2 SYGVKD. CDR3 size: 12 residues. This chain's CDR3 is CAISDAGPEAFF. CDR3 in DNA: TGTGCCATCAGTGATGCGGGCCCCGAAGCTTTCTTT.

The J gene is TRBJ2-7, the V gene TRBV4-2, with 9 bases fitting TRBD1. This CDR3 has 14 residues. Germline lookup yields CDR1 LGHNA and CDR2 YNFKEQ. Unmatched junction bases numbered 6, after V lost 5 bases and J lost 4 bases. CDR3 protein: CASSEPGQGYEQYF. The CDR3 region has the DNA TGTGCCAGCAGCGAACCGGGACAGGGTTACGAGCAGTACTTC.

The chain has TRBV29-1 and TRBJ1-3, with TRBD1 matching 12 bases. CDR1 and CDR2 from the germline V gene are SQVTM and ANQGSEA. The V and J ends lost 6 bases and 3 bases, in that order; junction bases with no gene match: 3. The CDR3 has 14 residues. CDR3: CSVRDRGLGNTIYF. DNA of the CDR3: TGCAGCGTAAGGGACAGGGGGCTTGGAAACACCATATATTTT.

The chain has TRBV7-2 and TRBJ1-4; the match to TRBD1 covers 7 bases. This CDR3 spans 15 amino acids. In germline, CDR1 is SGHTA, CDR2 FQGNSA. V lost 5 bases to trimming and J lost 3 bases; unmatched junction nucleotides: 6. The CDR3 DNA reads TGTGCCAGCAGCGCCCACAGGGGACCTAATGAAAAACTGTTTTTT. It is translated as CASSAHRGPNEKLFF.